This TCR beta chain appears in the sequencing data of a study of response to subunit inactivated influenza vaccine. The ends lost 1 base at V and 2 bases at J; junction bases unmatched: 10. Germline V gene sequence: CDR1 SGHAT, CDR2 FQNNGV. CDR3 length: 18 amino acids. From the RT-PCR reads, TCRdb called clonotypes with MiXCR, one entry per CDR3 protein. Here the sample spans hundreds of thousands of distinct CDR3 sequences, around 15% being singletons. Findings of the study overall: The authors put forward the suggestion that each seasonal influenza vaccination may bring in only a limited number of new T cells.

This clonotype was detected only a few times. Its antigen is not known. The rearrangement links TRBV11-2 to TRBJ2-5, with 10 bases fitting TRBD2. The source is a man aged 45-65 years who received an inactivated influenza vaccine. The sequencing used PBMCs from blood, collected about 14 days before vaccination. The CDR3 nucleotides read TGTGCCAGCAGCTTAGTTGGTAGTATAGCGGGAGGACAAGAGACCCAGTACTTC. It codes for CASSLVGSIAGGQETQYF.